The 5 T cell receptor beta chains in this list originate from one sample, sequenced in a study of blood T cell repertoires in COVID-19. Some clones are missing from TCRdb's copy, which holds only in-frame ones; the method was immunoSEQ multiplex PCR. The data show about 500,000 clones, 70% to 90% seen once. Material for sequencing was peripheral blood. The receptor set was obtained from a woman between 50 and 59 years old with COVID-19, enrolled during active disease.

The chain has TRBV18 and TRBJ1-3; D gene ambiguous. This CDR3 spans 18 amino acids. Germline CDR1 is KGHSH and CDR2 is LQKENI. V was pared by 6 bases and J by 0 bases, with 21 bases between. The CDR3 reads CASSPTVGGRLSGNTIYF. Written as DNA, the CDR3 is TGTGCCAGCTCCCCCACCGTCGGAGGGCGCCTCTCTGGAAACACCATATATTTT.

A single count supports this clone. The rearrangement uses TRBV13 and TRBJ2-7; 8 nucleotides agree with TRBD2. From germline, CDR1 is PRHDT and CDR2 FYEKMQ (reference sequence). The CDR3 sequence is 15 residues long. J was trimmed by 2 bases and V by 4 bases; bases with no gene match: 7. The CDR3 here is CASSSRAGAPYEQYF. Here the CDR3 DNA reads TGTGCCAGCAGCTCAAGAGCGGGGGCCCCCTACGAGCAGTACTTC.

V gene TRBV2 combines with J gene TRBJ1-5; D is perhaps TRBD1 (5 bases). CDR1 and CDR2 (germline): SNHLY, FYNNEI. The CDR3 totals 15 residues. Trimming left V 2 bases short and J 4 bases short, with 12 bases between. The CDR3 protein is CASSERDFRNQPQHF. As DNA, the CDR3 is TGTGCCAGCAGTGAACGGGACTTTAGGAATCAGCCCCAGCATTTT.

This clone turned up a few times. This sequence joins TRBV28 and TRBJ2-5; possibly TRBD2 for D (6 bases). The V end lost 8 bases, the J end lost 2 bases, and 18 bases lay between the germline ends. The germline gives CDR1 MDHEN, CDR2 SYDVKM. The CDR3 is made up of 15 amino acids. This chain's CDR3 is CASASPSAGQETQYF. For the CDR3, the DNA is TGTGCCAGCGCCTCCCCCTCGGCGGGGCAAGAGACCCAGTACTTC.

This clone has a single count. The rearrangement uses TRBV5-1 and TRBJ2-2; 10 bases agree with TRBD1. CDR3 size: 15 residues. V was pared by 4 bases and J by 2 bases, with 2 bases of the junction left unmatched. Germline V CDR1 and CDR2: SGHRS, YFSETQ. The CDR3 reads CASSTTGGNTGELFF. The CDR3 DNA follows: TGCGCCAGCAGCACGACAGGGGGCAACACCGGGGAGCTGTTTTTT.